A selection of T cell receptor beta chains follows, all from one sample in a study of T cell changes during pregnancy in multiple sclerosis. Method: immunoSEQ multiplex PCR; TCRdb's copy keeps in-frame clones and lacks some. The table records 40,000 or so clones, roughly 89% of them present only once. Sample: CD4+ T cells from peripheral blood mononuclear cells, taken in the first trimester of pregnancy. Source of these receptors: a female donor with multiple sclerosis, enrolled in a pregnancy study. Each CDR3 is given with its conserved first and last residue. A D gene is named only where the DNA matches it firmly. Some rows have no size entry. The others give once, few or many, or a class for an expanded clone.

d_gene,j_gene,abundance,v_gene,CDR3aa,CDR3nt
-,TRBJ1-1,once,TRBV30,CAWAFPSQKNTEAFF,TGTGCCTGGGCCTTCCCCTCTCAGAAGAACACTGAAGCTTTCTTT
-,TRBJ1-1,-,TRBV10-3,CAISDTGTEAFF,TGTGCCATCAGCGATACAGGGACTGAAGCTTTCTTT
TRBD2,TRBJ2-5,-,TRBV30,CAWTLGGTRETQYF,TGTGCCTGGACTCTCGGGGGGACGAGAGAGACCCAGTACTTC
-,TRBJ1-4,-,TRBV2,CASSTGRGQKLFF,TGTGCCAGCAGTACGGGCAGGGGCCAAAAACTGTTTTTT
-,TRBJ1-2,-,TRBV10-2,CASSEVSANYGYTF,TGCGCCAGCAGTGAAGTCAGTGCTAACTATGGCTACACCTTC
TRBD2,TRBJ2-1,-,TRBV10-2,CASSRAGGPAFF,TGCGCCAGCAGTAGGGCGGGAGGGCCCGCTTTCTTC
-,TRBJ1-5,-,TRBV10-1,CASSENDRPVRPQHF,TGCGCCAGCAGTGAAAACGACAGGCCCGTTCGGCCCCAGCATTTT
TRBD1,TRBJ1-4,-,TRBV6-5,CASSSGTGGLDEKLFF,TGTGCCAGCAGTTCCGGGACAGGGGGCTTGGATGAAAAACTGTTTTTT
TRBD1,TRBJ2-7,-,TRBV6-6,CASSNPGTGASEQYF,TGTGCCAGCAGTAACCCCGGGACAGGGGCTTCCGAGCAGTACTTC
-,TRBJ1-5,-,TRBV5-1,CASSMTGNQPQHF,TGCGCCAGCAGCATGACAGGCAATCAGCCCCAGCATTTT
-,TRBJ1-2,-,TRBV7-9,CASSLALDKTFGYTF,TGTGCCAGCAGCTTAGCTTTGGACAAGACTTTCGGCTACACCTTC
TRBD2,TRBJ2-2,-,TRBV14,CASSQRPGLAFTGELFF,TGTGCCAGCAGCCAACGACCGGGACTAGCGTTCACCGGGGAGCTGTTTTTT
-,TRBJ1-4,once,TRBV7-9,CASSLGSTDHNEKLFF,TGTGCCAGCAGCTTAGGGTCGACAGACCATAATGAAAAACTGTTTTTT
TRBD2,TRBJ2-3,-,TRBV7-2,CASSLARLASTDTQYF,TGTGCCAGCAGCTTAGCGAGACTAGCGAGCACAGATACGCAGTATTTT
TRBD1,TRBJ2-1,-,TRBV7-2,CASSPPGTAYNEQFF,TGTGCCAGCAGCCCCCCCGGGACAGCCTACAATGAGCAGTTCTTC
-,TRBJ2-1,-,TRBV11-2,CASSLGAANEQFF,TGTGCCAGCAGCTTAGGGGCAGCCAATGAGCAGTTCTTC
-,TRBJ2-5,-,TRBV7-2,CASSLTRRETQYF,TGTGCCAGCAGTCTGACTAGACGGGAGACCCAGTACTTC
-,TRBJ2-1,-,TRBV29-1,CSGLQDYNEQFF,TGCAGCGGCCTACAGGACTACAATGAGCAGTTCTTC
-,TRBJ1-2,-,TRBV19,CASKGGQVDLYGYTF,TGTGCCAGTAAAGGAGGGCAGGTCGACCTCTATGGCTACACCTTC
-,TRBJ2-6,-,TRBV27,CASSLSGANVLTF,TGTGCCAGCAGCCTCTCTGGGGCCAACGTCCTGACTTTC
-,TRBJ2-2,-,TRBV9,CASSVGVGGELFF,TGTGCCAGCAGCGTAGGTGTAGGCGGTGAGCTGTTTTTT
TRBD2,TRBJ2-3,-,TRBV5-4,CASSLWLAGVTDTQYF,TGTGCCAGCAGCTTGTGGTTAGCGGGAGTGACAGATACGCAGTATTTT
TRBD1,TRBJ1-5,-,TRBV2,CASSATGTGAAGINQPQHF,TGTGCCAGCAGTGCCACCGGGACAGGGGCTGCCGGAATCAATCAGCCCCAGCATTTT
-,TRBJ2-1,-,TRBV5-4,CASSPSSSSYNEQFF,TGTGCCAGCAGCCCTAGCAGCAGCTCCTACAATGAGCAGTTCTTC
TRBD2,TRBJ2-5,once,TRBV10-1,CASSGLAGETQYF,TGCGCCAGCAGTGGCCTAGCGGGGGAGACCCAGTACTTC
-,TRBJ2-1,few,TRBV10-3,CAINQIPTDEQFF,TGTGCCATCAATCAGATACCCACAGATGAGCAGTTCTTC
TRBD1,TRBJ2-3,-,TRBV7-2,CASSPGTGDGDTQYF,TGTGCCAGCAGCCCCGGGACAGGGGATGGAGATACGCAGTATTTT
TRBD1,TRBJ2-7,-,TRBV5-1,CASSAGTGGGYEQYF,TGCGCCAGCAGCGCTGGGACAGGGGGTGGCTACGAGCAGTACTTC
TRBD1,TRBJ2-7,-,TRBV7-2,CASSFQTGTSSYEQYF,TGTGCCAGCAGCTTTCAGACAGGGACGAGCTCCTACGAGCAGTACTTC
TRBD2,TRBJ2-1,few,TRBV4-2,CASSQEGTSGHNEQFF,TGTGCCAGCAGCCAAGAGGGGACTAGCGGGCACAATGAGCAGTTCTTC
TRBD2,TRBJ2-7,-,TRBV30,CACEGTSGSYEQYF,TGTGCCTGTGAAGGGACTAGCGGGTCCTACGAGCAGTACTTC
TRBD1,TRBJ2-5,-,TRBV29-1,CSDLSRGPQETQYF,TGCAGCGACCTCTCCAGGGGGCCCCAAGAGACCCAGTACTTC
-,TRBJ1-1,once,TRBV7-9,CASSLEGGGRVGERTEAFF,TGTGCCAGCAGCTTAGAGGGGGGGGGTCGGGTCGGGGAGCGCACTGAAGCTTTCTTT
-,TRBJ2-2,-,TRBV4-1,CASSQLERDFGELFF,TGCGCCAGCAGCCAATTGGAGAGGGATTTCGGGGAGCTGTTTTTT
TRBD2,TRBJ2-2,once,TRBV5-4,CASSSGTSGNTGELFF,TGTGCCAGCAGCTCCGGGACTAGCGGCAACACCGGGGAGCTGTTTTTT
TRBD2,TRBJ2-7,-,TRBV7-2,CASSLEAGGTYEQYF,TGTGCCAGCAGCTTAGAAGCGGGAGGTACTTACGAGCAGTACTTC
-,TRBJ2-7,-,TRBV13,CASRDRDKKRYEQYF,TGTGCCAGCAGAGACCGGGACAAGAAACGCTACGAGCAGTACTTC
-,TRBJ1-6,-,TRBV6-1,CASSGGQPHNSPLHF,TGTGCCAGCAGTGGCGGACAGCCTCATAATTCACCCCTCCACTTT
-,TRBJ2-6,-,TRBV23-1,CASSQSSGQVNNSGANVLTF,TGCGCCAGCAGTCAATCCTCAGGGCAGGTCAATAACTCTGGGGCCAACGTCCTGACTTTC
TRBD1,TRBJ2-4,once,TRBV11-2,CASSLEDREENIQYF,TGTGCCAGCAGCTTAGAGGACAGGGAAGAAAACATTCAGTACTTC
-,TRBJ1-1,-,TRBV29-1,CSVEDTGTEAFF,TGCAGCGTTGAAGATACAGGGACTGAAGCTTTCTTT
TRBD1,TRBJ2-4,-,TRBV6-1,CASSEESGTGGSFQYF,TGTGCCAGCAGTGAAGAATCGGGGACAGGGGGCAGCTTTCAGTACTTC
TRBD2,TRBJ2-1,-,TRBV5-1,CASSLESGGFEQFF,TGCGCCAGCAGCTTGGAATCGGGGGGTTTTGAGCAGTTCTTC
-,TRBJ2-2,-,TRBV2,CASSSPEAGELFF,TGTGCCAGCTCCAGTCCGGAGGCCGGGGAGCTGTTTTTT
TRBD2,TRBJ2-1,few,TRBV27,CASSFGLARGGGYNEQFF,TGTGCCAGCAGTTTTGGACTAGCGAGAGGGGGGGGGTACAATGAGCAGTTCTTC
-,TRBJ1-1,-,TRBV6-5,CASSYSVRVATEAFF,TGTGCCAGCAGTTACTCGGTCAGGGTGGCCACTGAAGCTTTCTTT
-,TRBJ1-5,-,TRBV6-1,CASSDPGQPQHF,TGTGCCAGCAGTGACCCGGGTCAGCCCCAGCATTTT
-,TRBJ1-1,few,TRBV18,CASSAQTGNTEAFF,TGTGCCAGCTCAGCGCAGACGGGGAACACTGAAGCTTTCTTT
TRBD1,TRBJ1-2,once,TRBV27,CASSARDRGFGYTF,TGTGCCAGCAGTGCCCGGGACAGGGGTTTTGGCTACACCTTC
TRBD1,TRBJ2-2,once,TRBV7-3,CASSLGQGIPGELFF,TGTGCCAGCAGCTTGGGACAGGGGATTCCCGGGGAGCTGTTTTTT
-,TRBJ2-7,-,TRBV25-1,CASSEGGSSGFDYEQYF,TGTGCCAGCAGTGAGGGAGGCAGCTCGGGATTCGACTACGAGCAGTACTTC
-,TRBJ1-3,-,TRBV11-2,CASSGSLSGTIYF,TGTGCCAGCAGCGGCTCACTTTCGGGGACCATATATTTT
-,TRBJ2-5,-,TRBV18,CASSPPGGTETQYF,TGTGCCAGCTCACCACCTGGGGGGACGGAGACCCAGTACTTC
TRBD1,TRBJ1-1,few,TRBV19,CASSIVGTGRMGTEAFF,TGTGCCAGTAGTATAGTGGGGACAGGGAGAATGGGCACTGAAGCTTTCTTT
TRBD2,TRBJ2-7,-,TRBV13,CASSPQAGGPISYEQYF,TGTGCCAGCAGCCCCCAAGCGGGAGGGCCGATTAGTTACGAGCAGTACTTC
-,TRBJ1-4,-,TRBV7-2,CASSLRGTEKLFF,TGTGCCAGCAGCTTAAGGGGGACTGAAAAACTGTTTTTT
-,TRBJ1-3,-,TRBV5-4,CASSEGHGTSKAGNTIYF,TGTGCCAGCAGCGAAGGACACGGAACGTCTAAGGCTGGAAACACCATATATTTT